This T cell receptor beta chain was recorded in a study of blood T cell repertoires in COVID-19. Study background: Samples of COVID-19 (acute and convalescent) were obtained from the United States, Italy and Spain. In each case, the material was cDNA or gDNA derived from T cells, B-cell-depleted T cells, or PBMCs.

Looked up from germline, CDR1 is MNHEY and CDR2 is SVGAGI. CDR3 size: 15 residues. Losses at the gene ends were 6 bases for V and 2 bases for J; bases not matched to a gene: 5. In the study's own analysis: Amplified reference gene primers provided the basis for estimating nucleated cell counts. Measured with immunoSEQ multiplex PCR; TCRdb has only the in-frame clones, and not every one. V and J calls and clone size are those listed in that table; D and trimming were worked out from the DNA. The data show a few hundred thousand clones, roughly 88% seen once. The receptor comes from a woman aged 25-40 years with acute or convalescent COVID-19. Sequencing input: peripheral blood. The chain has TRBV6-5 and TRBJ2-1, with 9 bases lining up with TRBD2. The chain's CDR3 is CASRASGNPYNEQFF. The CDR3 DNA sequence: TGTGCCAGCAGGGCTAGCGGGAACCCCTACAATGAGCAGTTCTTC.